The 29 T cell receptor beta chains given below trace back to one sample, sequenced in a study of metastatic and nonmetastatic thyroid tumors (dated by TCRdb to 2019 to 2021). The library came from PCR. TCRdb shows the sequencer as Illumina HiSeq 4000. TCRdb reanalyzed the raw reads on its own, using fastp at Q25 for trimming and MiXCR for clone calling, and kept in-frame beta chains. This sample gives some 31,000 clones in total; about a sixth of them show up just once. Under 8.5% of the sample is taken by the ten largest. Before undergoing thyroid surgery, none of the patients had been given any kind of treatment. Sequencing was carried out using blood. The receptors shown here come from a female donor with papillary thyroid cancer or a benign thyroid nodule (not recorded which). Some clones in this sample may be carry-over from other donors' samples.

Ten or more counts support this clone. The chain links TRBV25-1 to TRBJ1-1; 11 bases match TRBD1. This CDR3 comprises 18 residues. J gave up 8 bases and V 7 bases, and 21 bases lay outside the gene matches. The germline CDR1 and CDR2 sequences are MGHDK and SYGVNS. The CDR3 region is CASIPHQGQGGGSPEAFF. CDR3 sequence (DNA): TGTGCCAGCATCCCCCACCAGGGACAGGGGGGGGGGTCCCCGGAAGCTTTCTTT.

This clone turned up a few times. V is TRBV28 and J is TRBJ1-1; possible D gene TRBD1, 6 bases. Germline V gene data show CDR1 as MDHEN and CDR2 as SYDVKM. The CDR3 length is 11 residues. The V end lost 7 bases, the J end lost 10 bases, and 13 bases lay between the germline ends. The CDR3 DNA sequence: TGTGCCAGCACCCTACTGGGGGCAGCTTTCTTT. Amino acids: CASTLLGAAFF.

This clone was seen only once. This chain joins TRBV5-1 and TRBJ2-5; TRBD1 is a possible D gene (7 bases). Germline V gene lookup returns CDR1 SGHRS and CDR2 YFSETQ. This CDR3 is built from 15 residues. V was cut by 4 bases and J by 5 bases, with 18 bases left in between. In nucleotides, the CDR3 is TGCGCCAGCAGCGCGGGACAGAGGGCGACGGAGACCCAGTACTTC. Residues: CASSAGQRATETQYF.

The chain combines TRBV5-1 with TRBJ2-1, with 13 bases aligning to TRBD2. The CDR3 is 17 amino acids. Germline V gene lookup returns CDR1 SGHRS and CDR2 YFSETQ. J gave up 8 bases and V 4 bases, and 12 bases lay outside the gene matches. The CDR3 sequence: CASSESTSGRANHEQFF. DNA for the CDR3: TGCGCCAGCAGCGAGTCAACTAGCGGGAGGGCCAATCATGAGCAGTTCTTC.

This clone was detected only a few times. The chain's CDR3 is CAWSVREHTEAFF. CDR3 sequence (DNA): TGTGCCTGGAGTGTAAGGGAACACACTGAAGCTTTCTTT. The chain links TRBV30 to TRBJ1-1; D is ambiguous. The germline CDR1 and CDR2 sequences are GTSNPN and SVGIG (reference sequence). Trimming cost V 0 bases and J 3 bases, with 8 bases left between them. The CDR3 covers 13 residues.

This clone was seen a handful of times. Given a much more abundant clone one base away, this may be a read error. The CDR3 reads CAISEYPVNNYEQYF. CDR3 nucleotides: TGTGCCATCAGTGAGTACCCAGTGAACAACTACGAGCAGTACTTC. The chain couples TRBV10-3 to TRBJ2-7; D is uncertain. CDR1 and CDR2 from the germline V gene are ENHRY and SYGVKD. The V end lost 1 base, the J end lost 3 bases, and 13 bases lay between the germline ends. The CDR3 spans 15 residues.

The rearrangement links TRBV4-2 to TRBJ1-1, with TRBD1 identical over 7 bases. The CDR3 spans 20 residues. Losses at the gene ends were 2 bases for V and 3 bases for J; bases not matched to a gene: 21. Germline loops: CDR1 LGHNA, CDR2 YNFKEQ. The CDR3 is CASSQYPHGQAVGFYTEAFF. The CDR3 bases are TGTGCCAGCAGCCAATATCCTCATGGACAGGCTGTTGGGTTCTACACTGAAGCTTTCTTT.

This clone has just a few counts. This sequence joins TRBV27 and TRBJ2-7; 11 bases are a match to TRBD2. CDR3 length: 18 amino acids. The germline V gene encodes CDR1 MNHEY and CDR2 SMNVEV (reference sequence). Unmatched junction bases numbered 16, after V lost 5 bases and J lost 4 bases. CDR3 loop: CASSQAEGTSGAPYEQYF. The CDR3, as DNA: TGTGCCAGCAGTCAGGCCGAGGGGACTAGCGGAGCCCCTTACGAGCAGTACTTC.

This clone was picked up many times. The CDR3 loop is CASRDGLAGGPFYEQYF. The CDR3 bases are TGTGCCAGCAGGGACGGACTAGCGGGAGGGCCTTTTTACGAGCAGTACTTC. The chain carries TRBV6-1 and TRBJ2-7, with 15 nucleotides matching TRBD2. This CDR3 contains 17 residues. Germline loops: CDR1 MNHNS, CDR2 SASEGT. Trimming removed 6 bases from V and 4 bases from J; junction bases left unmatched: 10.

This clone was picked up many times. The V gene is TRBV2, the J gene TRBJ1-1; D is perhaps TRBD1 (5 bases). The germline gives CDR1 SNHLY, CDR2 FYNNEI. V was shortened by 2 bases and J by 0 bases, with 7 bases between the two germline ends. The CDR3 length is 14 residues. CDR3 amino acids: CASSEKGMNTEAFF. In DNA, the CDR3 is TGTGCCAGCAGTGAAAAGGGGATGAACACTGAAGCTTTCTTT.

DNA for the CDR3: TGTGCCAGCAGTACAGCGGGACAGGGGGGCTACGAGCAGTACTTC. Its translation is CASSTAGQGGYEQYF. The gene calls are TRBV6-1 and TRBJ2-7, with 11 nucleotides matching TRBD1. Losses at the gene ends were 5 bases for V and 3 bases for J; bases not matched to a gene: 6. The CDR3 runs to 15 residues. The germline V gene has CDR1 MNHNS and CDR2 SASEGT.

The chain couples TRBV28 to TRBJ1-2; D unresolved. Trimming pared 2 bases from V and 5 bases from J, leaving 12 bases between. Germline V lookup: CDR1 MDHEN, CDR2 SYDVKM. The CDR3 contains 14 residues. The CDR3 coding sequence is TGTGCCAGCAGTTTAGACACCGATTCGTATGGCTACACCTTC. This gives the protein CASSLDTDSYGYTF.

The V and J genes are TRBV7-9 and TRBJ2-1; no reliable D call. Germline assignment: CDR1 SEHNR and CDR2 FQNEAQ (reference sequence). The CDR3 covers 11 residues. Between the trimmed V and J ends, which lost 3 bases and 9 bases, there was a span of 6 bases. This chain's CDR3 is CASSFLGEQFF. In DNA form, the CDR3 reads TGTGCCAGCAGCTTCCTAGGTGAGCAGTTCTTC.

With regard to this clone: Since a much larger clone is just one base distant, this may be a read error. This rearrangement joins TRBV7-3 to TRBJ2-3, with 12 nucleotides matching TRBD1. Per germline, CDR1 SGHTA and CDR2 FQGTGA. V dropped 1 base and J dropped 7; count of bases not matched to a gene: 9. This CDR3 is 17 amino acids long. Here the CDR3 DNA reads TGTGCCAGCAGCTTAATGGGGACAGGGGGCCGCGCATATACGCAGTATTTT. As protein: CASSLMGTGGRAYTQYF.

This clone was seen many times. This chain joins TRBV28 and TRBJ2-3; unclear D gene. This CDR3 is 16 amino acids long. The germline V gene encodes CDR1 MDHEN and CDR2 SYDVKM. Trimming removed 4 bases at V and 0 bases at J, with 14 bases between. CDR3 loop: CASSSKAGSSTDTQYF. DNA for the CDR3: TGTGCCAGCAGTTCTAAGGCTGGATCTAGCACAGATACGCAGTATTTT. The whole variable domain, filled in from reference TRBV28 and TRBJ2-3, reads DVKVTQSSRYLVKRTGEKVFLECVQDMDHENMFWYRQDPGLGLRLIYFSYDVKMKEKGDIPEGYSVSREKKERFSLILESASTNQTSMYLCASSSKAGSSTDTQYFGPGTRLTVL.

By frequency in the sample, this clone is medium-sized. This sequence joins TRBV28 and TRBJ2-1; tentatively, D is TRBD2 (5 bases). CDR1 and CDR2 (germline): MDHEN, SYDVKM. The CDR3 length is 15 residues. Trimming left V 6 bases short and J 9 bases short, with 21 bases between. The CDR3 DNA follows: TGTGCCAGCAGACTACCGGGATCACCAACACGTGAGCAGTTCTTC. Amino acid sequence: CASRLPGSPTREQFF.

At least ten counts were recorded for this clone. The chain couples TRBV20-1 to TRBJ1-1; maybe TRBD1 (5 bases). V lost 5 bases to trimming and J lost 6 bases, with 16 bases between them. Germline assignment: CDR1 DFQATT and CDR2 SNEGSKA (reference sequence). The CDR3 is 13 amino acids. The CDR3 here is CSAALGGAAEAFF. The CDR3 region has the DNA TGCAGTGCTGCGTTGGGCGGGGCCGCTGAAGCTTTCTTT.

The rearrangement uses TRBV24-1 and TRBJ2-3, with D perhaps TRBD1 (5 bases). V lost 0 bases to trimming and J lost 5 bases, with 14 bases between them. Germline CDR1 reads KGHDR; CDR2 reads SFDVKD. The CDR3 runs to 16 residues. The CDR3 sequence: CATSDLPRGPEDTQYF. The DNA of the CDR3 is TGTGCCACCAGTGATTTGCCAAGGGGCCCCGAAGATACGCAGTATTTT.

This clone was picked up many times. As DNA, the CDR3 is TGTGCCAGCAGCTTGCCAGGGGGTCTGTTCTCTGGGGCCAACGTCCTGACTTTC. This codes for CASSLPGGLFSGANVLTF. The chain carries TRBV5-8 and TRBJ2-6; 7 nucleotides line up with TRBD1. This CDR3 has 18 amino acids. The germline V gene has CDR1 SGHTS and CDR2 YDEGEE. The V segment lost 1 base and the J segment 0 bases; nucleotides outside the gene matches: 7.

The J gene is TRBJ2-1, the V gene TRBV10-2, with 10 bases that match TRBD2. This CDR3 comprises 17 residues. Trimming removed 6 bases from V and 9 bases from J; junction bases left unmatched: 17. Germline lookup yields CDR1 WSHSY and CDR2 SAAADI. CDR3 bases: TGCGCCAGCAGGGAAGCCGGGACTAGCGTGAGAATCAGTGAGCAGTTCTTC. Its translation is CASREAGTSVRISEQFF.

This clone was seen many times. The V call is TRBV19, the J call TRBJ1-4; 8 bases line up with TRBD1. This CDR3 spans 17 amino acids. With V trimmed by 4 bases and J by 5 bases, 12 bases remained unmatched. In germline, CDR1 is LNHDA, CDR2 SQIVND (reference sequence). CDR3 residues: CASSTDRGTGGNEKLFF. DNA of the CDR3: TGTGCCAGTAGTACGGACCGGGGGACAGGCGGAAATGAAAAACTGTTTTTT.

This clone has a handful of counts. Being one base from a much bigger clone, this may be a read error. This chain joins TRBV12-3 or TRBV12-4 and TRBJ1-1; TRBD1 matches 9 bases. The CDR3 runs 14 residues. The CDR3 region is CASSPTGGGTESFF. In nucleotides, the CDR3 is TGTGCCAGCAGTCCGACAGGGGGGGGGACTGAATCTTTCTTT.

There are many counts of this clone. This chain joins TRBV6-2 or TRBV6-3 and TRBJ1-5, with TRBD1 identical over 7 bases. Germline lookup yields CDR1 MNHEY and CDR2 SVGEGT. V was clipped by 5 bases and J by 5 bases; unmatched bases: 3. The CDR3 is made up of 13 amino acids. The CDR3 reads CASSTGDYQPQHF. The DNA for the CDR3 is TGTGCCAGCAGTACAGGGGATTATCAGCCCCAGCATTTT.

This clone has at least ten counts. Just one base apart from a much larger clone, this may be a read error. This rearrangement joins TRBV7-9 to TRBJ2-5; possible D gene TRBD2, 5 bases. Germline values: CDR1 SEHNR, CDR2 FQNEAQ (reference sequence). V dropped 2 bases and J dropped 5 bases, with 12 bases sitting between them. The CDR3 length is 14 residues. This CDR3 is CASSLREWVETQYF. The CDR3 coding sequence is TGTGCCAGCAGCTTAAGGGAGTGGGTGGAGACCCAGTACTTC.

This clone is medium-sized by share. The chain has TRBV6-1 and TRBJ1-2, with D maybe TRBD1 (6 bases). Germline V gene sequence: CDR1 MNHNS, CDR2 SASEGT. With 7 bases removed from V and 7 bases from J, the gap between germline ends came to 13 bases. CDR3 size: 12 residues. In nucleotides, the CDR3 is TGTGCCAGCAAGGACAGCTCATCTGGCTACACCTTC. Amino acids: CASKDSSSGYTF.

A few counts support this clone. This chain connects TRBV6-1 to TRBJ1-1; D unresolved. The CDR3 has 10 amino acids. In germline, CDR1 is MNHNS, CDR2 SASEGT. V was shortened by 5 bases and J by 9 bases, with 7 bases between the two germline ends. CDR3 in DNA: TGTGCCAGCAGTATGGGAAAAGCTTTCTTT. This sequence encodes CASSMGKAFF.

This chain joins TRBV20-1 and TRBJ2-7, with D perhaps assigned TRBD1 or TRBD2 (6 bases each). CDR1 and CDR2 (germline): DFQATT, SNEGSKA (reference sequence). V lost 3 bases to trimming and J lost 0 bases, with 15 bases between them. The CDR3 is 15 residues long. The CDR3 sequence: CSASAMRGDSYEQYF. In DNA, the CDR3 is TGCAGTGCTAGCGCTATGAGGGGGGACTCCTACGAGCAGTACTTC.

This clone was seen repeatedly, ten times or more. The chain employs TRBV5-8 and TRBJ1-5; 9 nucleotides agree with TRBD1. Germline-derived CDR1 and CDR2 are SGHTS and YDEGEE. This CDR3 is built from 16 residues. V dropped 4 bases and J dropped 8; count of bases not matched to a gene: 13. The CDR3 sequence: CASSPIWDREGEPQHF. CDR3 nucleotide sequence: TGTGCCAGCAGCCCCATATGGGACAGGGAAGGGGAGCCCCAGCATTTT.

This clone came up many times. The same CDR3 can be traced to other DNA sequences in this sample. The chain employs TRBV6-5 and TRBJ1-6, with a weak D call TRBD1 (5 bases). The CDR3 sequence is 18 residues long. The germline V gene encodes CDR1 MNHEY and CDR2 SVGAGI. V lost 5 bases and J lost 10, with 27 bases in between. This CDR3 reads CASSPTIQLHRGQSPLHF. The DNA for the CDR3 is TGTGCCAGCAGTCCAACCATCCAATTACACCGGGGCCAATCACCCCTCCACTTT.